The next 17 T cell receptor beta chains were all read from a single sample in a study of blood T cell repertoires in COVID-19. TCRdb keeps only in-frame clones here, not all; method: immunoSEQ multiplex PCR. The sample carries 95,000 to 120,000 clones, approximately 91% recorded once. Input material: peripheral blood. The receptors come from a woman in her seventies who had recovered from COVID-19.

This rearrangement joins TRBV9 to TRBJ2-6; no reliable D call. The CDR3 spans 14 residues. Trimming removed 4 bases from V and 2 bases from J, with 7 bases in between. The germline CDR1 and CDR2 sequences are SGDLS and YYNGEE. Here the CDR3 reads CASSPHPGANVLTF. DNA of the CDR3: TGTGCCAGCAGCCCACACCCTGGGGCCAACGTCCTGACTTTC. Based on the CDR3 plus reference TRBV9 and TRBJ2-6, the full variable domain is DSGVTQTPKHLITATGQRVTLRCSPRSGDLSVYWYQQSLDQGLQFLIQYYNGEERAKGNILERFSAQQFPDLHSELNLSSLELGDSALYFCASSPHPGANVLTFGAGSRLTVL.

This clone appeared a single time. The J gene is TRBJ1-4, the V gene TRBV5-4; D uncertain. V lost 4 bases and J 8 bases, leaving 15 bases between the germline ends. CDR1 and CDR2 from the germline V gene are SGHNT and YYREEE (reference sequence). This CDR3 contains 14 residues. CDR3 region: CASSPAGTGEKLFF. The CDR3 nucleotides are TGTGCCAGCAGCCCGGCTGGTACGGGGGAAAAACTGTTTTTT.

The chain has TRBV6-6 and TRBJ2-5; D uncertain. Trimming took 4 bases from V and 4 from J, leaving 10 bases between them. The V gene's germline CDR1 is MNHNY and CDR2 SVGAGI (reference sequence). This CDR3 is 13 amino acids long. DNA of the CDR3: TGTGCCAGCAGTTCAGGTCTGGGAGAGACCCAGTACTTC. Its protein product is CASSSGLGETQYF.

The chain joins TRBV5-4 to TRBJ1-2; D is unresolved. V lost 0 bases and J lost 0, with 3 bases in between. This CDR3 region has 13 residues. From germline, CDR1 is SGHNT and CDR2 YYREEE (reference sequence). CDR3 sequence: CASSLGANYGYTF. The CDR3 DNA follows: TGTGCCAGCAGCTTGGGCGCTAACTATGGCTACACCTTC.

This rearrangement joins TRBV27 to TRBJ1-2; D is possibly TRBD1 (5 bases). The CDR3 has 17 residues. V was pared by 0 bases and J by 5 bases, with 19 bases between. Germline lookup yields CDR1 MNHEY and CDR2 SMNVEV (reference sequence). The CDR3 DNA reads TGTGCCAGCAGTTTATCGAGGGGTCTACGCGGGATATATGGCTACACCTTC. It specifies CASSLSRGLRGIYGYTF.

J is TRBJ2-2 and V is TRBV14, with 9 bases aligning to TRBD1. In germline, CDR1 is SGHDN, CDR2 FVKESK. The CDR3 totals 17 residues. The V and J ends lost 3 bases and 2 bases, in that order; junction bases with no gene match: 7. The CDR3 DNA is TGTGCCAGCAGCCACGACAGGGGGTCGCTCAACACCGGGGAGCTGTTTTTT. As protein: CASSHDRGSLNTGELFF.

This chain joins TRBV5-1 and TRBJ2-3; D is undetermined. The CDR3 is 12 amino acids. Trimming removed 4 bases from V and 7 bases from J, with 10 bases in between. CDR1 is SGHRS and CDR2 is YFSETQ in the germline V gene. This CDR3 reads CASSPEKYTQYF. The CDR3 DNA sequence: TGCGCCAGCAGCCCCGAGAAGTATACGCAGTATTTT.

The chain employs TRBV11-2 and TRBJ1-5, with D unclear. V was pared by 0 bases and J by 6 bases, with 9 bases between. CDR3 length: 14 amino acids. Germline values: CDR1 SGHAT, CDR2 FQNNGV. The CDR3 region has the DNA TGTGCCAGCAGCTTAGATGGGCCAGGTCAGCCCCAGCATTTT. Its protein product is CASSLDGPGQPQHF.

V is TRBV19 and J is TRBJ1-3; 7 nucleotides match TRBD1. CDR1 is LNHDA and CDR2 is SQIVND in the germline V gene (reference sequence). Germline trimming cut 4 bases from V and 5 bases from J; bases unmatched to any gene: 2. The CDR3 consists of 13 residues. Written as DNA, the CDR3 is TGTGCCAGTAGTAGGGGACAGCGAAACACCATATATTTT. Amino acid sequence: CASSRGQRNTIYF.

The chain couples TRBV2 to TRBJ2-2; D gene ambiguous. CDR3 length: 11 residues. In germline, CDR1 is SNHLY, CDR2 FYNNEI. Trimming removed 9 bases at V and 6 bases at J, with 8 bases between. The CDR3 DNA sequence: TGTGCCAGGTCAGGCCCCGGGGAGCTGTTTTTT. Protein sequence: CARSGPGELFF.

The rearrangement links TRBV7-8 to TRBJ1-2; D call uncertain. Trimming cost V 5 bases and J 0 bases, with 7 bases left between them. The CDR3 runs 13 residues. Per the germline V gene, CDR1 is SGHVS and CDR2 is FQNEAQ. The DNA of the CDR3 is TGTGCCAGCAGCCGGCGAACTAACTATGGCTACACCTTC. Its translation: CASSRRTNYGYTF. The full variable domain, with the rest looked up from reference TRBV7-8 and TRBJ1-2, is GAGVSQSPRYKVAKRGQDVALRCDPISGHVSLFWYQQALGQGPEFLTYFQNEAQLDKSGLPSDRFFAERPEGSVSTLKIQRTQQEDSAVYLCASSRRTNYGYTFGSGTRLTVV.

This CDR3 is CASSQPSTGTGGQKLFF. The CDR3 coding sequence is TGCGCCAGCAGCCAACCAAGCACCGGGACAGGGGGACAAAAACTGTTTTTT. V gene TRBV4-1 combines with J gene TRBJ1-4, with TRBD1 matching over 11 bases. The germline V gene has CDR1 MGHRA and CDR2 YSYEKL. V lost 2 bases and J lost 9; bases outside the gene matches: 11. This CDR3 contains 17 residues.

J is TRBJ2-5 and V is TRBV6-5; 10 nucleotides match TRBD1. V was pared by 4 bases and J by 2 bases, with 4 bases of the junction left unmatched. Looked up from germline, CDR1 is MNHEY and CDR2 is SVGAGI. CDR3 length equals 15 residues. CDR3 in amino acids: CASSSPGQGQETQYF. In DNA, the CDR3 is TGTGCCAGCAGTTCCCCGGGACAGGGGCAAGAGACCCAGTACTTC.

V gene TRBV5-1 combines with J gene TRBJ1-3, with no clear D. CDR3 length equals 13 residues. Germline V gene lookup returns CDR1 SGHRS and CDR2 YFSETQ. Trimming shortened V by 5 bases and J by 0 bases, and 6 bases separated the two germline ends. DNA for the CDR3: TGCGCCAGCAGGGAGGGCTCTGGAAACACCATATATTTT. Translating gives CASREGSGNTIYF.

The chain uses TRBV4-3 and TRBJ2-2; the D is unclear. The germline CDR1 and CDR2 sequences are LGHNA and YSLEER. The ends were cut back, 0 bases at V and 4 bases at J, with 9 bases in the middle. The CDR3 totals 15 residues. CDR3: CASSQDHSGTGELFF. The CDR3 DNA sequence: TGCGCCAGCAGCCAAGATCATTCAGGCACCGGGGAGCTGTTTTTT.

A few counts support this clone. The V gene is TRBV6-6, the J gene TRBJ2-1; D unclear. V lost 0 bases to trimming and J lost 9 bases, with 12 bases between them. The CDR3 runs 14 residues. Germline lookup yields CDR1 MNHNY and CDR2 SVGAGI (reference sequence). CDR3 sequence reads: CASSYSTGVPEQFF. The CDR3 coding sequence is TGTGCCAGCAGTTACTCAACGGGTGTGCCTGAGCAGTTCTTC.

J is TRBJ2-1 and V is TRBV19; D is uncertain. CDR1 and CDR2 from the germline V gene are LNHDA and SQIVND (reference sequence). Deletions cut 3 bases from V and 9 bases from J, with 12 bases between. CDR3 length: 13 amino acids. The CDR3 loop reads CASSIQVRSEQFF. In DNA, the CDR3 is TGTGCCAGTAGTATCCAAGTTCGCAGTGAGCAGTTCTTC.